The clone carrying this TCR beta chain was picked up a small number of times. Its antigen is unidentified. The data were taken from a study of beta chain features in type 1 diabetes. Expressed TCRB transcripts were sequenced because the isolated RNA had all been reverse transcribed beforehand. Generated by immunoSEQ multiplex PCR, the TCRdb table keeps only in-frame clones and is missing some. In the table there are 550,000 to 850,000 clones, roughly 13% of which are singletons. Study outcomes and limitations: Shorter TCRB CDR3s, moderately but significantly so, marked every one of the four CD4+ subsets in Type 1 diabetes patients.

Trimming took 5 bases from V and 5 from J; bases not matched to a gene: 4. CDR1 SQVTM and CDR2 ANQGSEA come from the germline V gene. CDR3 size: 12 residues. The specimen sequenced was naive CD4+ T cells from blood. This chain uses TRBV29-1 with TRBJ2-3; TRBD2 aligns across 7 bases. This receptor was obtained from a young man with type 1 diabetes. For the CDR3, the DNA is TGCAGCGTTTGGGGGGGAATAGATACGCAGTATTTT. Protein product: CSVWGGIDTQYF.